The 28 T cell receptor beta chains reported below all come from one sample, sequenced in a study of blood T cell repertoires in COVID-19. Data came from immunoSEQ multiplex PCR; TCRdb stores just in-frame clones and leaves some out. The sample yields 150,000 to 200,000 clones, 75% to 90% seen once. The sequencing sample was made of peripheral blood. The receptors stem from a man between 40 and 49 years old with acute or convalescent COVID-19.

Of note for this clone: The junction and the germline gene differ at one end; a read error may be behind it. This chain joins TRBV12-3 or TRBV12-4 and TRBJ2-1; tentatively, D is TRBD2 (6 bases). The CDR3 has 13 amino acids. CDR3 protein: CASILFRGSEQFF. DNA for the CDR3: TGTGCCAGCATTTTATTTCGGGGGTCAGAGCAGTTCTTC.

The chain recombines TRBV6-1 with TRBJ2-5, with D hard to call. The CDR3 runs 15 residues. The ends were cut back, 3 bases at V and 2 bases at J, with 13 bases in the middle. Per the germline V gene, CDR1 is MNHNS and CDR2 is SASEGT. Written as DNA, the CDR3 is TGTGCCAGCAGTGACCACAGTTACTCTCAAGAGACCCAGTACTTC. It translates to CASSDHSYSQETQYF.

The gene calls are TRBV19 and TRBJ1-1, with TRBD1 matching over 11 bases. V shed 4 bases, J shed 11 bases, and the junction held 12 bases outside the gene matches. Germline CDR1 reads LNHDA; CDR2 reads SQIVND (reference sequence). CDR3 length: 15 amino acids. This CDR3 is CASSKRDRGFQRAFF. The CDR3 nucleotides read TGTGCCAGTAGTAAGAGGGACAGGGGGTTTCAGAGGGCTTTCTTT.

The CDR3 loop is CASSFSGAYNEQFF. The CDR3 bases are TGTGCCAGCAGTTTCAGCGGGGCATACAATGAGCAGTTCTTC. The chain uses TRBV27 and TRBJ2-1; 7 bases map to TRBD2. Germline trimming cut 3 bases from V and 4 bases from J; bases unmatched to any gene: 3. Germline V gives CDR1 MNHEY, CDR2 SMNVEV (reference sequence). The length of the CDR3 is 14 residues.

The chain joins TRBV2 to TRBJ2-5, with D tentatively TRBD1 (5 bases). CDR3 size: 13 residues. Trimming took 7 bases from V and 1 from J, leaving 10 bases between them. Germline V gene data show CDR1 as SNHLY and CDR2 as FYNNEI. The CDR3 DNA reads TGTGCCAGCATTCGACAGACCCAAGAGACCCAGTACTTC. Translation: CASIRQTQETQYF.

The chain couples TRBV7-3 to TRBJ2-3, with 11 bases lining up with TRBD2. The J segment lost 5 bases and the V segment lost 2 bases, leaving 6 bases of the junction unmatched. This CDR3 has 16 amino acids. Germline CDR1 SGHTA, CDR2 FQGTGA. Here the CDR3 reads CASSLGSGGARDTQYF. The CDR3, as DNA: TGTGCCAGCAGCTTAGGTAGCGGGGGGGCCAGAGATACGCAGTATTTT. The variable domain in full, completed from reference TRBV7-3 and TRBJ2-3, reads GAGVSQTPSNKVTEKGKYVELRCDPISGHTALYWYRQSLGQGPEFLIYFQGTGAADDSGLPNDRFFAVRPEGSVSTLKIQRTERGDSAVYLCASSLGSGGARDTQYFGPGTRLTVL.

The V gene is TRBV24-1, the J gene TRBJ2-3, with D hard to call. The CDR3 is 14 amino acids. V lost 6 bases and J lost 0, with 9 bases in between. Germline lookup yields CDR1 KGHDR and CDR2 SFDVKD. The CDR3 DNA follows: TGTGCCACCAGTTTGAGCCACAGCACAGATACGCAGTATTTT. Amino acids: CATSLSHSTDTQYF.

The V and J genes are TRBV24-1 and TRBJ1-2; 10 bases align to TRBD1. This CDR3 region has 17 residues. Germline trimming cut 4 bases from V and 0 bases from J; bases unmatched to any gene: 7. Germline loops: CDR1 KGHDR, CDR2 SFDVKD. The CDR3 bases are TGTGCCACCAGTGAAAAGGGACAGGGGCCACCTAACTATGGCTACACCTTC. Its translation is CATSEKGQGPPNYGYTF.

The chain combines TRBV6-2 or TRBV6-3 with TRBJ2-4; 7 bases match TRBD2. This CDR3 region has 15 residues. The V segment lost 5 bases and the J segment 1 base; nucleotides outside the gene matches: 5. From germline, CDR1 is MNHEY and CDR2 SVGEGT. Here the CDR3 DNA reads TGTGCCAGCAGTCCACACGGGGGGGCCAAAAACATTCAGTACTTC. Amino acid sequence: CASSPHGGAKNIQYF.

The chain is built from TRBV19 and TRBJ2-2, with a tentative D call TRBD1 (5 bases). V was trimmed by 3 bases and J by 0 bases, leaving 8 bases between them. There are 15 residues in the CDR3. The germline gives CDR1 LNHDA, CDR2 SQIVND (reference sequence). The CDR3 coding sequence is TGTGCCAGTAGTATGGGGCAGACGAACACCGGGGAGCTGTTTTTT. It yields the protein CASSMGQTNTGELFF.

V gene TRBV7-9 combines with J gene TRBJ2-2; TRBD1 matches 10 bases. With 2 bases clipped from V and 5 bases from J, the junction kept 14 bases outside the gene matches. The germline CDR1 and CDR2 sequences are SEHNR and FQNEAQ (reference sequence). This CDR3 is built from 19 residues. The CDR3 bases are TGTGCCAGCAGCTTACTCCTGACGTGGGACAGGGGAGGAACCGGGGAGCTGTTTTTT. This codes for CASSLLLTWDRGGTGELFF.

The chain is built from TRBV7-2 and TRBJ2-2; the D gene is possibly TRBD2 (5 bases). Trimming left V 2 bases short and J 6 bases short, with 10 bases between. The CDR3 length is 14 residues. Germline CDR1 SGHTA, CDR2 FQGNSA. CDR3 sequence reads: CASSLLATSGELFF. CDR3 DNA sequence: TGTGCCAGCAGCTTACTAGCCACCTCCGGGGAGCTGTTTTTT.

This chain joins TRBV10-3 and TRBJ2-2, with a tentative D call TRBD1 (6 bases). CDR1 and CDR2 from the germline V gene are ENHRY and SYGVKD. CDR3 length: 14 residues. Trimming removed 11 bases at V and 7 bases at J, with 20 bases between. CDR3 sequence reads: CAVSAHRDDGELFF. The CDR3 coding sequence is TGTGCCGTCTCGGCTCACAGGGACGACGGGGAGCTGTTTTTT.

The chain uses TRBV4-1 and TRBJ2-2, with D possibly matching TRBD1 (5 bases). Germline CDR1 MGHRA, CDR2 YSYEKL. V was cut by 0 bases and J by 5 bases, with 13 bases left in between. The CDR3 is made up of 16 amino acids. This chain's CDR3 is CASSQDPGRRTGELFF. The CDR3 coding sequence is TGCGCCAGCAGCCAAGATCCAGGGCGAAGAACCGGGGAGCTGTTTTTT.

This chain uses TRBV5-6 with TRBJ2-7, with 9 bases fitting TRBD1. J was trimmed by 5 bases and V by 3 bases; bases with no gene match: 9. Germline V gives CDR1 SGHDT, CDR2 YYEEEE. The CDR3 is 15 amino acids. The CDR3 spells CASSSGDRVSHEQYF. CDR3 bases: TGTGCCAGCAGCTCGGGGGACAGGGTTTCCCACGAGCAGTACTTC. Filled out from reference TRBV5-6 and TRBJ2-7, the complete variable domain reads DAGVTQSPTHLIKTRGQQVTLRCSPKSGHDTVSWYQQALGQGPQFIFQYYEEEERQRGNFPDRFSGHQFPNYSSELNVNALLLGDSALYLCASSSGDRVSHEQYFGPGTRLTVT.

This clone was seen a few times. CDR3 coding DNA: TGTGCCAGCAGTGAATGGACAGGGAGGAATGAAAAACTGTTTTTT. This sequence encodes CASSEWTGRNEKLFF. The chain is built from TRBV6-1 and TRBJ1-4, with 8 bases lining up with TRBD1. The CDR3 sequence is 15 residues long. Germline values: CDR1 MNHNS, CDR2 SASEGT. V shed 2 bases and J 5 bases; nucleotides not matched to a gene: 4.

V usage is TRBV6-5 and J usage is TRBJ2-5; 10 bases are a match to TRBD2. Germline-derived CDR1 and CDR2 are MNHEY and SVGAGI. The CDR3 has 14 residues. After removal of 8 bases from V and 4 bases from J, the junction contained 7 bases not matched to a gene. The chain's CDR3 is CASLSGGAGETQYF. CDR3 DNA sequence: TGTGCCAGCCTCAGCGGGGGGGCTGGAGAGACCCAGTACTTC.

The chain uses TRBV6-1 and TRBJ2-7; D unclear. CDR1 and CDR2 (germline): MNHNS, SASEGT. This CDR3 has 13 residues. V lost 2 bases and J 3 bases, leaving 8 bases between the germline ends. The CDR3 sequence is CASSEQVLYEQYF. DNA of the CDR3: TGTGCCAGCAGTGAACAGGTCCTCTACGAGCAGTACTTC.

The CDR3 DNA reads as TGTGCCACCAGTGATTTGCAACAGGGGAGCACCGGGGAGCTGTTTTTT. Its translation: CATSDLQQGSTGELFF. The chain combines TRBV24-1 with TRBJ2-2; 7 nucleotides agree with TRBD1. Germline CDR1 KGHDR, CDR2 SFDVKD. Trimming removed 0 bases from V and 4 bases from J; junction bases left unmatched: 4. This CDR3 comprises 16 residues.

The CDR3 sequence is CASSQVGGTGGYEQYF. As DNA, the CDR3 is TGCGCCAGCAGCCAAGTAGGGGGGACAGGGGGCTACGAGCAGTACTTC. This sequence joins TRBV4-3 and TRBJ2-7; 11 nucleotides align to TRBD1. The trim removed 1 base at V and 3 bases at J, leaving 5 bases unmatched. Per the germline V gene, CDR1 is LGHNA and CDR2 is YSLEER. The CDR3 sequence is 16 residues long.

The rearrangement uses TRBV28 and TRBJ2-2; TRBD1 aligns across 10 bases. The length of the CDR3 is 15 residues. V dropped 5 bases and J dropped 7; count of bases not matched to a gene: 7. Germline lookup yields CDR1 MDHEN and CDR2 SYDVKM. The CDR3 nucleotides are TGTGCCAGCAGTAGACAGGGGGCGGGAGTCGGGGAGCTGTTTTTT. Amino acids: CASSRQGAGVGELFF.

This chain links TRBV5-6 with TRBJ1-6, with 8 bases that match TRBD1. CDR3 length: 16 residues. CDR1 SGHDT and CDR2 YYEEEE come from the germline V gene. With V trimmed by 6 bases and J by 2 bases, 7 bases remained unmatched. CDR3 nucleotides: TGTGCCAGCATCAACAGGGGGGCCGCCTATAATTCACCCCTCCACTTT. Translating it yields CASINRGAAYNSPLHF.

The J gene is TRBJ1-1, the V gene TRBV7-9; TRBD1 might be the D (5 bases). There are 15 residues in the CDR3. Germline assignment: CDR1 SEHNR and CDR2 FQNEAQ (reference sequence). V was shortened by 5 bases and J by 4 bases, with 17 bases between the two germline ends. The CDR3 DNA follows: TGTGCCAGCAGCCTCCGCGGGGGTGGGAGCACTGAAGCTTTCTTT. Its protein product is CASSLRGGGSTEAFF.

The chain combines TRBV6-2 or TRBV6-3 with TRBJ2-1; a possible D gene is TRBD1 (5 bases). This CDR3 region has 16 residues. The V and J ends lost 0 bases and 3 bases respectively, with 12 bases between them. Germline assignment: CDR1 MNHEY and CDR2 SVGEGT. The CDR3 is CASSYSIGHLYNEQFF. The CDR3 nucleotides are TGTGCCAGCAGTTACTCGATAGGACACCTCTACAATGAGCAGTTCTTC.

V and J are TRBV6-5 and TRBJ2-1; D ambiguous. The CDR3 consists of 16 residues. CDR1 is MNHEY and CDR2 is SVGAGI in the germline V gene. V gave up 2 bases and J gave up 3 bases, with 14 bases separating them. CDR3 in amino acids: CASSYQPRHFYNEQFF. CDR3 nucleotides: TGTGCCAGCAGTTACCAGCCGCGACATTTCTACAATGAGCAGTTCTTC.

In its sample, this clone was seen once. The chain employs TRBV6-2 or TRBV6-3 and TRBJ1-5; D unresolved. The germline CDR1 and CDR2 sequences are MNHEY and SVGEGT. The V end lost 4 bases, the J end lost 7 bases, and 14 bases lay between the germline ends. CDR3 length: 14 residues. CDR3 nucleotides: TGTGCCAGCAGTTCTCGAGGGAGGGAACAGCCCCAGCATTTT. It codes for CASSSRGREQPQHF.

The CDR3 DNA reads as TGCGCCAGCAGCTTGGTCCCGTCCGGGGAGCTGTTTTTT. The encoded protein is CASSLVPSGELFF. The rearrangement joins TRBV5-1 to TRBJ2-2; D not resolved. Trimming took 0 bases from V and 6 from J, leaving 6 bases between them. This CDR3 contains 13 residues. Germline CDR1 is SGHRS and CDR2 is YFSETQ.

The chain is built from TRBV14 and TRBJ2-3; tentatively, D is TRBD1 (5 bases). The germline V and J ends were trimmed by 3 bases and 8 bases, with 9 bases remaining between them. In germline, CDR1 is SGHDN, CDR2 FVKESK. The CDR3 runs 12 residues. CDR3 sequence (DNA): TGTGCCAGCAGCCACGAAAGGGGTACGCAGTATTTT. It is translated as CASSHERGTQYF.